These 3 T cell receptor beta chains share one sample of origin, sequenced in a study of blood T cell repertoires in COVID-19. TCRdb's copy holds only in-frame clones and misses some; the assay was immunoSEQ multiplex PCR. Here the sample spans approximately 93,000 clones, approximately 79% being singletons. Material: peripheral blood. All receptors come from a man in his 70s with COVID-19, enrolled during active disease.

In its sample, this clone ranks as medium-sized. This chain connects TRBV27 to TRBJ1-2; D ambiguous. CDR1 and CDR2 (germline): MNHEY, SMNVEV (reference sequence). Trimming took off 0 bases at V and 2 bases at J, with 7 bases between the two ends. CDR3 length: 14 residues. The CDR3: CASSLSRGNYGYTF. Here the CDR3 DNA reads TGTGCCAGCAGTTTATCGAGAGGGAACTATGGCTACACCTTC.

V gene TRBV10-3 combines with J gene TRBJ1-5; a possible D gene is TRBD1 (6 bases). The germline V gene has CDR1 ENHRY and CDR2 SYGVKD. The CDR3 length is 14 residues. V shed 10 bases and J shed 0 bases, with 13 bases lying between them. CDR3 sequence: CATRDTPSNQPQHF. The CDR3 coding sequence is TGTGCCACTAGGGACACACCTAGCAATCAGCCCCAGCATTTT.

This clone was seen a single time. V usage is TRBV18 and J usage is TRBJ1-5; the D gene is possibly TRBD1 (6 bases). The V gene lost 0 bases and the J gene lost 6 bases, with 15 bases spanning the gap. The CDR3 covers 16 residues. The germline V gene encodes CDR1 KGHSH and CDR2 LQKENI. In nucleotides, the CDR3 is TGTGCCAGCTCACCACCGAGTTTGGGGGGGCGTCAGCCCCAGCATTTT. Its protein product is CASSPPSLGGRQPQHF.